The clone carrying this TCR beta chain was seen just once. The antigen is undetermined. At one end the junction does not follow the germline gene, possibly because of a read error. This entry comes from a study of cytomegalovirus exposure and HLA in healthy donors. General study points: In vitro experiments confirmed that three CMV-associated chains were specific for CMV antigens. Altogether, some 160 TCR beta chains were recorded as cytomegalovirus-associated.

Measured with immunoSEQ multiplex PCR; TCRdb has only the in-frame clones, and not every one. The table records around 250,000 clones, roughly 90% of them present only once. The germline gives CDR1 SSHAT, CDR2 FNYEAQ (reference sequence). The CDR3 has 14 amino acids. This receptor was identified in a woman aged 18 to 35 in good health and CMV-seronegative. V usage is TRBV7-7 and J usage is TRBJ2-3; D not certain. The specimen was PBMCs. The CDR3 DNA is TGTGCTAGCAGCTTAGACTTATATATAGATACGCAGTATTTT. As protein: CASSLDLYIDTQYF.